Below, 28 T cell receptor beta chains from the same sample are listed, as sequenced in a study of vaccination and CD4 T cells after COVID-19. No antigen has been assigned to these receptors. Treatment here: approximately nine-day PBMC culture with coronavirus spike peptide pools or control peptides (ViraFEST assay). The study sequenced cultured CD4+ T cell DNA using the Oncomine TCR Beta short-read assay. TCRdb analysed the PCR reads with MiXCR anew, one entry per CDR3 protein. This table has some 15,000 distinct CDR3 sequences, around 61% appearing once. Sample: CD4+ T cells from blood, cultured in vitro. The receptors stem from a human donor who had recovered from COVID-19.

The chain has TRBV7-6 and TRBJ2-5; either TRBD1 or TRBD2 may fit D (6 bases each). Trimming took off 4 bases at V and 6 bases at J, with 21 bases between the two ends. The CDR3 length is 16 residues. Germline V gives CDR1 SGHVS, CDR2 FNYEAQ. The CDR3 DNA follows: TGTGCCAGCAGCTGGGGTGCGGCGGTGGGGGGCAAGACCCAGTACTTC. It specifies CASSWGAAVGGKTQYF. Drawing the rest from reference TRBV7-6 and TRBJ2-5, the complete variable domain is GAGVSQSPRYKVTKRGQDVALRCDPISGHVSLYWYRQALGQGPEFLTYFNYEAQQDKSGLPNDRFSAERPEGSISTLTIQRTEQRDSAMYRCASSWGAAVGGKTQYFGPGTRLLVL.

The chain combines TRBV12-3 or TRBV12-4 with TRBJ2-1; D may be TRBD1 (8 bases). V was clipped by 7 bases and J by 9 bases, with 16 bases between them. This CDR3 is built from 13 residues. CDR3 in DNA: TGTGCCAGCACCGCCACAGGGGGGGGTGAGCAGTTCTTC. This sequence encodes CASTATGGGEQFF.

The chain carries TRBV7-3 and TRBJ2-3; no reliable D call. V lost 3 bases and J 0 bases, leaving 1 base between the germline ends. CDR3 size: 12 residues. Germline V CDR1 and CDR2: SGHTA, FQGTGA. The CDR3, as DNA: TGTGCCAGCAGCTTGAGCACAGATACGCAGTATTTT. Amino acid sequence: CASSLSTDTQYF.

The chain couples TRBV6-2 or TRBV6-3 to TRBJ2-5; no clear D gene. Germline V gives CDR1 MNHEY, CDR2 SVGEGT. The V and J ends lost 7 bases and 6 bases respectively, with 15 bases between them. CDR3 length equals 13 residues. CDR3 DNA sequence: TGTGCCAGCACCCTAGGAGCTCTTCAGACCCAGTACTTC. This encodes CASTLGALQTQYF.

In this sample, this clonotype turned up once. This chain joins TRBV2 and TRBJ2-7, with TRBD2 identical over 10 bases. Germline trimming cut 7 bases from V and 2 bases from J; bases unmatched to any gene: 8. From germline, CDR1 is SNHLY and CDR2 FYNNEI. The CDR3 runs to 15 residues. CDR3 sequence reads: CASIPLAGAPYEQYF. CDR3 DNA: TGTGCCAGCATTCCTCTAGCGGGAGCTCCCTACGAGCAGTACTTC.

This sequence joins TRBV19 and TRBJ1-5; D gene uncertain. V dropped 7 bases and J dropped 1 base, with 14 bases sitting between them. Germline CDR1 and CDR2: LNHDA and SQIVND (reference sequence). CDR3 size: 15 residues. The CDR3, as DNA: TGTGCCAGTATTCCCTCTTCTGTGAGCAATCAGCCCCAGCATTTT. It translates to CASIPSSVSNQPQHF.

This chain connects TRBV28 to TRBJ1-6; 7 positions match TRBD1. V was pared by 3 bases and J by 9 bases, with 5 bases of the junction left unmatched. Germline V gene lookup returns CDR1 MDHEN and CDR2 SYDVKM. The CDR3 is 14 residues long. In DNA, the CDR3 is TGTGCCAGCAGTTTCTACAGGGGTGCTTCACCCCTCCACTTT. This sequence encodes CASSFYRGASPLHF.

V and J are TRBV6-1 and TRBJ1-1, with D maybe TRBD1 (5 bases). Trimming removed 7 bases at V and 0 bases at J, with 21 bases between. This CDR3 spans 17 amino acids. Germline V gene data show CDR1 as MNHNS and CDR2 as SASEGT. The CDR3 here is CASTLSGGWAMNTEAFF. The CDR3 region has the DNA TGTGCCAGCACCCTGTCCGGGGGGTGGGCGATGAACACTGAAGCTTTCTTT.

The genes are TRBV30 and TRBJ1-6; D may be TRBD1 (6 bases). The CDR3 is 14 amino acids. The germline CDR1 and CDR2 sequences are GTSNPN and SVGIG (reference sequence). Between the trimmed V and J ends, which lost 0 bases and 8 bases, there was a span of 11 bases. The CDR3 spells CAWSVSRGDSPLHF. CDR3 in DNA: TGTGCCTGGAGTGTATCTAGGGGGGATTCACCCCTCCACTTT.

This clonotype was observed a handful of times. In DNA form, the CDR3 reads TGTGCCATCAGTGAGTCGGGCCAGAATGGCTACACCTTC. Its translation: CAISESGQNGYTF. J is TRBJ1-2 and V is TRBV10-3; D gene unclear. Deletions cut 0 bases from V and 6 bases from J, with 8 bases between. Germline CDR1 is ENHRY and CDR2 is SYGVKD. The CDR3 consists of 13 residues.

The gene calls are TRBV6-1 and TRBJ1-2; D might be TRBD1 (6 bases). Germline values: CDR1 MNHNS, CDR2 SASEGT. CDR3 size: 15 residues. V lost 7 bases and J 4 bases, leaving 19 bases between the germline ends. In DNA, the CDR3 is TGTGCCAGCATCCAAAGTCCCAGGGGAGGCTATGGCTACACCTTC. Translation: CASIQSPRGGYGYTF.

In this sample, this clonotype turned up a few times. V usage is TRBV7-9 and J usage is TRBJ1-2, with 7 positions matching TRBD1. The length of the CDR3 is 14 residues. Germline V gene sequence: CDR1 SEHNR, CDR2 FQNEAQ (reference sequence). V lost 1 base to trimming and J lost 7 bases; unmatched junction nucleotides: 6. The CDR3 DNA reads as TGTGCCAGCAGCTTAGATGTGGACAGGCTTGGCTACACCTTC. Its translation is CASSLDVDRLGYTF.

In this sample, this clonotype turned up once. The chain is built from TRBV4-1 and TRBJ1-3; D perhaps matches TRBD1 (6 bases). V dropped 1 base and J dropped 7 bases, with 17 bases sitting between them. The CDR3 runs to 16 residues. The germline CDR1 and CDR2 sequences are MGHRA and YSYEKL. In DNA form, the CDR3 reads TGCGCCAGCAGCCAAGTATTTGGGCAGGGGAGGAACACCATATATTTT. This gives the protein CASSQVFGQGRNTIYF.

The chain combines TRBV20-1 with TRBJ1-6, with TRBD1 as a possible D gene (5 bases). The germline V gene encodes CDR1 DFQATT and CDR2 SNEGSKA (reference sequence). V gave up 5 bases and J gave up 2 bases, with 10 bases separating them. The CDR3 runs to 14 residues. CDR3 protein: CSARAGAYNSPLHF. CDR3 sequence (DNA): TGCAGTGCTCGTGCGGGGGCCTATAATTCACCCCTCCACTTT.

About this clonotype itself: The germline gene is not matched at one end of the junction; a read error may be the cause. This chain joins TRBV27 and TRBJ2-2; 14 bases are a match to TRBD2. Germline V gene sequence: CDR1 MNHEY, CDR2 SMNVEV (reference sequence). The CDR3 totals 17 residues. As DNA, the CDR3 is TGTGTCAGCAGGGGGACTAGCGGGAGTAAGGACACCGGGGAGCCGTTTTTT. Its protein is CVSRGTSGSKDTGEPFF.

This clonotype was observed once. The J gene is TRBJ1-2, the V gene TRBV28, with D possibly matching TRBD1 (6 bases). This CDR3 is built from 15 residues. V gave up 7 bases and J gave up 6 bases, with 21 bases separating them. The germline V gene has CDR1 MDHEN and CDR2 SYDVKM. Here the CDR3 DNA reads TGTGCCAGCAAGGCCCCGGGGGCCCGTGACCATGGCTACACCTTC. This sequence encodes CASKAPGARDHGYTF.

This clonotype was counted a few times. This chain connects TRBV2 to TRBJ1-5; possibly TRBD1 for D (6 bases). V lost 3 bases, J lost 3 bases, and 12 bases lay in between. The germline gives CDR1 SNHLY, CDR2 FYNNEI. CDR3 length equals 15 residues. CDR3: CASSEGQGINQPQHF. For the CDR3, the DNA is TGTGCCAGCAGTGAGGGTCAGGGGATCAATCAGCCCCAGCATTTT.

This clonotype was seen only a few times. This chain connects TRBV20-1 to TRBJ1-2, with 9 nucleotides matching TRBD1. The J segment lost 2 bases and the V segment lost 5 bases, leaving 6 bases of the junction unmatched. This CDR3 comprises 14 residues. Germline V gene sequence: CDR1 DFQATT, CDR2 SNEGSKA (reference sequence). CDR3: CSAFGGTGNYGYTF. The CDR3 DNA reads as TGCAGTGCTTTTGGAGGGACAGGGAACTATGGCTACACCTTC.

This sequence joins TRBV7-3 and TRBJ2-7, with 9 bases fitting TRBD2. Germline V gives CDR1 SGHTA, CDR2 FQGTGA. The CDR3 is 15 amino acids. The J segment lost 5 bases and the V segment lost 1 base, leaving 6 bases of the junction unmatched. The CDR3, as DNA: TGTGCCAGCAGCTTAAGTGCGGGGGGGTGGGACGAGCAGTACTTC. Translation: CASSLSAGGWDEQYF. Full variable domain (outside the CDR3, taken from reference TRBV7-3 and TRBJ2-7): GAGVSQTPSNKVTEKGKYVELRCDPISGHTALYWYRQSLGQGPEFLIYFQGTGAADDSGLPNDRFFAVRPEGSVSTLKIQRTERGDSAVYLCASSLSAGGWDEQYFGPGTRLTVT.

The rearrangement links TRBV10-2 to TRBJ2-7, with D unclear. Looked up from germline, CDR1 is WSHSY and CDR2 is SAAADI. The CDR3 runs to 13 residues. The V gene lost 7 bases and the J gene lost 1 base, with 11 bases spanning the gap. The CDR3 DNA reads TGCGCCAGCACAGTGGGCAGTTCCTACGAGCAGTACTTC. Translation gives CASTVGSSYEQYF.

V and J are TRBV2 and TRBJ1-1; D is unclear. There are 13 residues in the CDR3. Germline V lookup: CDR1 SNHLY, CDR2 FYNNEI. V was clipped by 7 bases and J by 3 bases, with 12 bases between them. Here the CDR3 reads CASTDIQDTEAFF. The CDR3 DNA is TGTGCCAGCACTGACATTCAGGACACTGAAGCTTTCTTT.

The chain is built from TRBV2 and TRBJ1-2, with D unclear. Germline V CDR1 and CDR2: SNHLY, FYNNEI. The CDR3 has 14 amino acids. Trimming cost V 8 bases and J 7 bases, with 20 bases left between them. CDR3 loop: CASLRVATVSGYTF. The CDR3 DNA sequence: TGTGCCAGCCTAAGGGTGGCCACAGTAAGTGGCTACACCTTC.

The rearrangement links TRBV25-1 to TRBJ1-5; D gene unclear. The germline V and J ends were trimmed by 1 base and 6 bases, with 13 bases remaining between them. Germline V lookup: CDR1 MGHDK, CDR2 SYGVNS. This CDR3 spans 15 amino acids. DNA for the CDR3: TGTGCCAGCAGTGAATCTCACAGTATGGGTCAGCCCCAGCATTTT. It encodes CASSESHSMGQPQHF.

CDR3 coding DNA: TGTGCCAGTAAAACTGGACAGGGAGCCTATGGCTACACCTTC. Amino acids: CASKTGQGAYGYTF. This chain uses TRBV19 with TRBJ1-2; TRBD1 matches at 8 bases. The trim removed 7 bases at V and 4 bases at J, leaving 8 bases unmatched. CDR3 length equals 14 residues. Germline lookup yields CDR1 LNHDA and CDR2 SQIVND (reference sequence).

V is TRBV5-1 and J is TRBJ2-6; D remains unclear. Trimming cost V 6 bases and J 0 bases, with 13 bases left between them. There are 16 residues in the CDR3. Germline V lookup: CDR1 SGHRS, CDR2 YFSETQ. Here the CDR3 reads CASNYRTGSGANVLTF. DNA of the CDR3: TGCGCCAGCAACTACCGGACGGGCTCTGGGGCCAACGTCCTGACTTTC.

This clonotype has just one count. The CDR3 reads CSARAQRTGNYGYTF. CDR3 DNA sequence: TGCAGTGCTAGAGCTCAGAGGACGGGTAACTATGGCTACACCTTC. J is TRBJ1-2 and V is TRBV20-1; D not resolved. Germline CDR1 reads DFQATT; CDR2 reads SNEGSKA (reference sequence). This CDR3 has 15 amino acids. V was shortened by 1 base and J by 1 base, with 13 bases between the two germline ends.

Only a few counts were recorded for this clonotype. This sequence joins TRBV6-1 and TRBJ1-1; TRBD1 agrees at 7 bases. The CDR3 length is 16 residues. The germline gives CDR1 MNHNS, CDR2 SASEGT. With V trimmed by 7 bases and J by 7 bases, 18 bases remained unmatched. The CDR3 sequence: CASIFYRDSHRGEAFF. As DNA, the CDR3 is TGTGCCAGCATCTTCTACCGGGACAGTCATCGAGGTGAAGCTTTCTTT.

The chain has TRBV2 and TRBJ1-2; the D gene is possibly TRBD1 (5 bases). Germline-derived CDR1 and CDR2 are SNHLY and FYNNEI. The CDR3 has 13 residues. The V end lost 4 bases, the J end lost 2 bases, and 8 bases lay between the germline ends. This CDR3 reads CASSGWGNYGYTF. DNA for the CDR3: TGTGCCAGCAGTGGCTGGGGGAACTATGGCTACACCTTC.